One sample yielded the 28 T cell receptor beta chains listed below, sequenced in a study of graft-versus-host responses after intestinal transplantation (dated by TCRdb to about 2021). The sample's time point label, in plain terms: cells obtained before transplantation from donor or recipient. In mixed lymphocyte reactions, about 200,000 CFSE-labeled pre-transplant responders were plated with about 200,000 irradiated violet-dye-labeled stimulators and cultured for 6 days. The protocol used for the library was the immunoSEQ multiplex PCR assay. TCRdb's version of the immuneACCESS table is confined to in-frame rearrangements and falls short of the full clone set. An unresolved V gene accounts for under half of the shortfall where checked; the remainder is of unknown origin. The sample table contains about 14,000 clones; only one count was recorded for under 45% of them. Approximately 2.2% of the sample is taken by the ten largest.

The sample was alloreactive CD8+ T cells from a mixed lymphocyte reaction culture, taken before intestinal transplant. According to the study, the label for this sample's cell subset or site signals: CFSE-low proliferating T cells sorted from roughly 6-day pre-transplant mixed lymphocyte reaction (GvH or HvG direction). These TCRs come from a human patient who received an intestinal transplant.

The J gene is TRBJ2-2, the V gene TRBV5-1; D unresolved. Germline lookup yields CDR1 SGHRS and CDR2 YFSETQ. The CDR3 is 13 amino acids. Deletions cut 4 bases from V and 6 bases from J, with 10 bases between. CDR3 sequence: CASSIQRAGELFF. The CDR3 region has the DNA TGCGCCAGCAGCATACAAAGGGCCGGGGAGCTGTTTTTT.

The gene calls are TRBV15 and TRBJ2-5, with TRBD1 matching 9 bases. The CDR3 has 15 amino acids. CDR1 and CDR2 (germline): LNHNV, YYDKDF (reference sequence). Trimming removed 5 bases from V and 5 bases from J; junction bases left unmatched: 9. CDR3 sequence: CATSFRDRVGETQYF. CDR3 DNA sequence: TGTGCCACCAGCTTCCGGGACAGGGTAGGCGAGACCCAGTACTTC.

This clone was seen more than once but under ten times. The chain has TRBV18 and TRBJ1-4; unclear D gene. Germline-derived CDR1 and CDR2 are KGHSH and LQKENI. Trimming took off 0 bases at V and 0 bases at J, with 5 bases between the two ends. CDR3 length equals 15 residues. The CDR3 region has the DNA TGTGCCAGCTCACCACCCCTAGCAACTAATGAAAAACTGTTTTTT. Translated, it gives CASSPPLATNEKLFF.

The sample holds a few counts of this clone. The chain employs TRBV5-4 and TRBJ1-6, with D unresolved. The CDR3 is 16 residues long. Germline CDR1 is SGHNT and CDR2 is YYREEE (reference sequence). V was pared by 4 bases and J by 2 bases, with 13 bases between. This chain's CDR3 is CASSDTTGPYNSPLHF. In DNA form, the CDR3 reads TGTGCCAGCAGCGACACGACCGGGCCCTATAATTCACCCCTCCACTTT.

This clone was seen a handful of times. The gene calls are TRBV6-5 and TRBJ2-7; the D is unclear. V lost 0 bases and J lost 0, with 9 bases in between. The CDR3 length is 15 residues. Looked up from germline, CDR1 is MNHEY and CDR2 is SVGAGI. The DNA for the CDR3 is TGTGCCAGCAGTTACTCGATGGGGTCCTCCTACGAGCAGTACTTC. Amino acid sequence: CASSYSMGSSYEQYF.

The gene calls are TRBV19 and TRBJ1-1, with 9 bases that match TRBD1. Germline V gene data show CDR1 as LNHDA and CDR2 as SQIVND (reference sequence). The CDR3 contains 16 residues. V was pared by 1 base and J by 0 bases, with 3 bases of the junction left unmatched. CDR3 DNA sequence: TGTGCCAGTAGTATAGGCGGGGACAGGGTGAACACTGAAGCTTTCTTT. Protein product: CASSIGGDRVNTEAFF.

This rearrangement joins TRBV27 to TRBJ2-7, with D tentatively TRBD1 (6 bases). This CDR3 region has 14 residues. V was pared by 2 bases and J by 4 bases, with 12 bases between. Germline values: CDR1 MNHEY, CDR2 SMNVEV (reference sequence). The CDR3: CASSLRQGWYEQYF. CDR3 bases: TGTGCCAGCAGTTTAAGGCAGGGGTGGTACGAGCAGTACTTC.

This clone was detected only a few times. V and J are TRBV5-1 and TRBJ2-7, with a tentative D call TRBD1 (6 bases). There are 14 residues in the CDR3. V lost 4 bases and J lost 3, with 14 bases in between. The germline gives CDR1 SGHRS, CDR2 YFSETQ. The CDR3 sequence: CASSTQDSVYEQYF. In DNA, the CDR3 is TGCGCCAGCAGCACCCAGGACAGTGTCTACGAGCAGTACTTC.

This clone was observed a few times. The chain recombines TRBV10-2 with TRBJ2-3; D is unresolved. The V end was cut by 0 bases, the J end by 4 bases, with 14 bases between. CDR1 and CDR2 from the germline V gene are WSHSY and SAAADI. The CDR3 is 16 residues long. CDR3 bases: TGCGCCAGCAGTGAGTCTCGGCGGAGTGGGGCAGATACGCAGTATTTT. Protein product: CASSESRRSGADTQYF.

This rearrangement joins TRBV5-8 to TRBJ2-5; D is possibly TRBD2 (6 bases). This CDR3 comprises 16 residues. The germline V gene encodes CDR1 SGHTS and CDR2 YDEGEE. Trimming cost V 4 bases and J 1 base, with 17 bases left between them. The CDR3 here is CASSPTVSGPQETQYF. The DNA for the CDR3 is TGTGCCAGCAGCCCGACAGTCAGCGGGCCCCAAGAGACCCAGTACTTC.

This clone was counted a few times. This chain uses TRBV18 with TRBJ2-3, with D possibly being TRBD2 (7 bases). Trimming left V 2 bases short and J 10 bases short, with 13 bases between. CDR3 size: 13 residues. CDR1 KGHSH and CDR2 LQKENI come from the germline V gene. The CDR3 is CASSPRGGLAQYF. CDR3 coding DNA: TGTGCCAGCTCACCAAGGGGGGGACTCGCGCAGTATTTT.

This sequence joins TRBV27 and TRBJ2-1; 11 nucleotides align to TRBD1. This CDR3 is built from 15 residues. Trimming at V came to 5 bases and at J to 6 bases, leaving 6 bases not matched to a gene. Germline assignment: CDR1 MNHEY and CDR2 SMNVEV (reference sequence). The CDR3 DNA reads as TGTGCCAGCAGTGCCGGGACAGGGGGTACCAATGAGCAGTTCTTC. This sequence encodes CASSAGTGGTNEQFF.

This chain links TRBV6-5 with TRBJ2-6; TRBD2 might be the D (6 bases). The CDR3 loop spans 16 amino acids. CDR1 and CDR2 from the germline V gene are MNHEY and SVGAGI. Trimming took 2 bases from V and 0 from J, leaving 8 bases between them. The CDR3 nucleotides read TGTGCCAGCAGTTACGGGGGGTACTCTGGGGCCAACGTCCTGACTTTC. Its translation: CASSYGGYSGANVLTF.

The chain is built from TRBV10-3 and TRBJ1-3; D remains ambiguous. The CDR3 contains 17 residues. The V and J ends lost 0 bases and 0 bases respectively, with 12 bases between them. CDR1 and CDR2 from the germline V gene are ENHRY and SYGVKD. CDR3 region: CAISESLTPYSGNTIYF. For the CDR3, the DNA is TGTGCCATCAGTGAGTCGCTAACCCCCTACTCTGGAAACACCATATATTTT.

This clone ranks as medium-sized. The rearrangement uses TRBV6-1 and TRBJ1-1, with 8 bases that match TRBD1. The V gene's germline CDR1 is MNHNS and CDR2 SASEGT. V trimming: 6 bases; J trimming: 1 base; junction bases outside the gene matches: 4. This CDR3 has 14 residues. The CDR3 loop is CASSQGAANTEAFF. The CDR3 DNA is TGTGCCAGCAGCCAGGGGGCGGCGAACACTGAAGCTTTCTTT.

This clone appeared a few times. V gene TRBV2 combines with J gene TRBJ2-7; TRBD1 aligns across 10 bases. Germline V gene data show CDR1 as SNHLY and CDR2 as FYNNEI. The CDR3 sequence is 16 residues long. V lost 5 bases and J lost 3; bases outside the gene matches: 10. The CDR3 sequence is CASSPGTGALIYEQYF. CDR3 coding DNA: TGTGCCAGCAGTCCAGGGACAGGGGCCTTAATCTACGAGCAGTACTTC.

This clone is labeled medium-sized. The CDR3 region has the DNA TGTGCCAGCAGTGTCCTAGCGGGGGACGGCTACGAGCAGTACTTC. Translation: CASSVLAGDGYEQYF. This sequence joins TRBV6-1 and TRBJ2-7; 10 bases line up with TRBD2. Losses at the gene ends were 4 bases for V and 3 bases for J; bases not matched to a gene: 6. This CDR3 comprises 15 residues. Germline-derived CDR1 and CDR2 are MNHNS and SASEGT.

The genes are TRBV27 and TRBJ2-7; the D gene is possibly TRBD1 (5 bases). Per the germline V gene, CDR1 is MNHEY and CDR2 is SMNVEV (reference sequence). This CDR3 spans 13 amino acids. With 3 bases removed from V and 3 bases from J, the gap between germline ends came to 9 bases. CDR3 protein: CASSFQGVYEQYF. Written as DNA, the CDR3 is TGTGCCAGCAGTTTCCAGGGTGTCTACGAGCAGTACTTC.

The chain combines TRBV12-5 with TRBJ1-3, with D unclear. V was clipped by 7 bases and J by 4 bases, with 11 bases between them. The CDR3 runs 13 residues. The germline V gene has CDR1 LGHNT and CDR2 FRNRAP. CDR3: CASVAPVGNTIYF. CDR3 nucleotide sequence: TGTGCTAGTGTTGCCCCCGTAGGAAACACCATATATTTT.

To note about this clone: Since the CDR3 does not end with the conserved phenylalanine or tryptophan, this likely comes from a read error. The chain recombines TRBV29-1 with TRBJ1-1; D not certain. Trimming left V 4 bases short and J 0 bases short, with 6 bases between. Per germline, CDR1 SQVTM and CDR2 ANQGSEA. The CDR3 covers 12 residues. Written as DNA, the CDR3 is TGCAGCGTTGCAAGAGTGAACACTGAAGCTTTCCTT. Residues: CSVARVNTEAFL.

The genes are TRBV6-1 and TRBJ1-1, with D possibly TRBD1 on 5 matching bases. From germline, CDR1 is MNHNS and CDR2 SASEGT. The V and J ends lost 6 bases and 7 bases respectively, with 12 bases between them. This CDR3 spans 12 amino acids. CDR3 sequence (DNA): TGTGCCAGCAGCGTGGGGCAGAGTGAAGCTTTCTTT. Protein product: CASSVGQSEAFF.

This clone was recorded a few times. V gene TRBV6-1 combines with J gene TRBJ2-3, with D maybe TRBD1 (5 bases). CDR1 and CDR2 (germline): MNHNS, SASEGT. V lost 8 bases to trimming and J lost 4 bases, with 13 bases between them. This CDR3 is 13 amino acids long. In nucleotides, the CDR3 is TGTGCCAGCTCCAGTCAGGGCCCAGATACGCAGTATTTT. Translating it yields CASSSQGPDTQYF.

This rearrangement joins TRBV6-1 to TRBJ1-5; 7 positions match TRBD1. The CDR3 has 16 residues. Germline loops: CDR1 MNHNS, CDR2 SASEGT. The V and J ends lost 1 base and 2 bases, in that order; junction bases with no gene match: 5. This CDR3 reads CASSEVTGERNQPQHF. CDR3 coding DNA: TGTGCCAGCAGTGAAGTTACAGGGGAACGCAATCAGCCCCAGCATTTT.

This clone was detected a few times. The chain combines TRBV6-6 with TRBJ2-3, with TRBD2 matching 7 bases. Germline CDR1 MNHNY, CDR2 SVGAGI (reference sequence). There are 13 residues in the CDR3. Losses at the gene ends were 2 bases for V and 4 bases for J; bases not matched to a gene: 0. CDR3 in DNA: TGTGCCAGCAGTTACGGGGGGGCAGATACGCAGTATTTT. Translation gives CASSYGGADTQYF.

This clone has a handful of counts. CDR3 sequence (DNA): TGTGCCAGCAGTTTAGGGGAGACCCAGTACTTC. Its translation: CASSLGETQYF. The chain is built from TRBV27 and TRBJ2-5; D unclear. CDR1 and CDR2 (germline): MNHEY, SMNVEV (reference sequence). Trimming removed 2 bases at V and 5 bases at J, with 3 bases between. This CDR3 contains 11 residues.

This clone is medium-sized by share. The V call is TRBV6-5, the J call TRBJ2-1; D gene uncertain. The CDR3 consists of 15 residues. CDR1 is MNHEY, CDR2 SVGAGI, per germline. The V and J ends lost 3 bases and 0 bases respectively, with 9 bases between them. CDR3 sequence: CASSYSASSYNEQFF. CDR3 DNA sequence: TGTGCCAGCAGTTATTCCGCGAGCTCCTACAATGAGCAGTTCTTC.

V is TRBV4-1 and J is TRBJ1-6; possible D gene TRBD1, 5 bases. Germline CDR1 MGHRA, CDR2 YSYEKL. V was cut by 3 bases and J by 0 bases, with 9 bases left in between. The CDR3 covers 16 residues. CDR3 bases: TGCGCCAGCAGCCAGAGGGGACTCTCCTATAATTCACCCCTCCACTTT. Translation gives CASSQRGLSYNSPLHF.

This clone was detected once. CDR3 DNA sequence: TGTGCCTGTCCTCAGGGCGGGGTTTACACCGGGGAGCTGTTTTTT. Translating gives CACPQGGVYTGELFF. The chain recombines TRBV30 with TRBJ2-2, with a weak D call TRBD2 (6 bases). The germline CDR1 and CDR2 sequences are GTSNPN and SVGIG (reference sequence). V lost 6 bases to trimming and J lost 3 bases, with 17 bases between them. This CDR3 has 15 residues.